These 12 T cell receptor beta chains share one sample of origin, sequenced in a study of T cells after yellow fever vaccination. TCRdb reprocessed the 5' RACE reads with MiXCR, giving one entry per CDR3 protein. This sample yields roughly 240,000 distinct CDR3 sequences, of which roughly 6.3% are seen a single time; 0.85% to 1.2% belongs to the top ten. Sequences were derived from CD4+ T cells sorted from PBMCs, sampled on the day of the yellow fever booster vaccination. Source of these receptors: a man aged 30-40 years who received the YFV17D yellow fever vaccine.

The rearrangement joins TRBV30 to TRBJ1-4, with a tentative D call TRBD1 (5 bases). V was shortened by 7 bases and J by 8 bases, with 14 bases between the two germline ends. The CDR3 contains 12 residues. Looked up from germline, CDR1 is GTSNPN and CDR2 is SVGIG (reference sequence). CDR3 amino acids: CAFGIRGEKLFF. The CDR3 bases are TGTGCCTTTGGGATACGGGGCGAAAAACTGTTTTTT.

This clonotype was observed a few times. V and J are TRBV11-2 and TRBJ1-1; D is ambiguous. The CDR3 runs to 12 residues. V lost 6 bases and J lost 3, with 8 bases in between. The germline V gene has CDR1 SGHAT and CDR2 FQNNGV. CDR3 DNA: TGTGCCAGCAGTCCCAGGTACACTGAAGCTTTCTTT. This translates into CASSPRYTEAFF.

This clonotype occurred a few times. This chain links TRBV6-1 with TRBJ2-5; D is possibly TRBD1 (6 bases). V lost 5 bases to trimming and J lost 6 bases, with 13 bases between them. Germline V lookup: CDR1 MNHNS, CDR2 SASEGT. The CDR3 loop spans 13 amino acids. CDR3: CASSQTGEKTQYF. CDR3 sequence (DNA): TGTGCCAGCAGTCAGACAGGCGAGAAGACCCAGTACTTC.

The rearrangement uses TRBV6-5 and TRBJ1-2, with 7 bases aligning to TRBD1. The V gene end was trimmed by 4 bases and the J gene end by 3 bases; junction bases not matched to a gene: 2. The CDR3 extends over 13 amino acids. Germline assignment: CDR1 MNHEY and CDR2 SVGAGI. The CDR3: CASSFGQDYGYTF. The CDR3 DNA sequence: TGTGCCAGCAGTTTTGGACAGGACTATGGCTACACCTTC.

V gene TRBV12-3 or TRBV12-4 combines with J gene TRBJ1-5, with a weak D call TRBD1 (5 bases). The CDR3 has 16 amino acids. Trimming shortened V by 6 bases and J by 2 bases, and 17 bases separated the two germline ends. The CDR3: CASRGNWGGGNQPQHF. The CDR3 DNA reads as TGTGCCAGCAGAGGAAATTGGGGGGGTGGCAATCAGCCCCAGCATTTT.

This clonotype appeared many times. The chain joins TRBV12-3 or TRBV12-4 to TRBJ2-6; D call uncertain. This CDR3 spans 14 amino acids. The V and J ends lost 8 bases and 2 bases respectively, with 10 bases between them. The CDR3 nucleotides read TGTGCCAGCTGTATTCGGGCTGGGGCCAACGTCCTGACTTTC. This gives the protein CASCIRAGANVLTF.

This clonotype was seen at least ten times. Germline and junction disagree at one end, which may indicate a read error. This chain uses TRBV5-6 with TRBJ2-3; no definite D call. CDR1 and CDR2 (germline): SGHDT, YYEEEE. The CDR3 totals 13 residues. The CDR3 here is CASSLGQFAGYHF. As DNA, the CDR3 is TGTGCCAGCAGCTTGGGGCAGTTCGCCGGCTACCATTTT.

This chain connects TRBV7-2 to TRBJ1-6, with 7 nucleotides matching TRBD1. CDR1 is SGHTA, CDR2 FQGNSA, per germline. The J segment lost 7 bases and the V segment lost 5 bases, leaving 5 bases of the junction unmatched. This CDR3 contains 14 residues. The CDR3 bases are TGTGCCAGCAGCCCCGGACAGGTCAATTCACCCCTCCACTTT. Protein sequence: CASSPGQVNSPLHF.

This clonotype was counted many times. This CDR3 is CASSSLTGREQYF. The CDR3, as DNA: TGTGCCAGCAGTTCACTCACAGGTCGCGAGCAGTACTTC. V usage is TRBV12-3 or TRBV12-4 and J usage is TRBJ2-7, with D tentatively TRBD1 (5 bases). CDR3 length: 13 residues. Trimming removed 4 bases from V and 6 bases from J, with 13 bases in between.

CDR3 DNA sequence: TGTGCCAGCAGCCAAGACGGGGGACTAGCGGGACAAGAGACCCAGTACTTC. Translating it yields CASSQDGGLAGQETQYF. The V call is TRBV4-2, the J call TRBJ2-5; 13 nucleotides align to TRBD2. The V segment lost 0 bases and the J segment 2 bases; nucleotides outside the gene matches: 3. The CDR3 has 17 residues. Germline CDR1 and CDR2: LGHNA and YNFKEQ.

This clonotype was seen only a few times. J is TRBJ1-1 and V is TRBV5-1, with TRBD1 matching 7 bases. The CDR3 has 19 residues. With V trimmed by 6 bases and J by 0 bases, 20 bases remained unmatched. The germline V gene has CDR1 SGHRS and CDR2 YFSETQ. The DNA for the CDR3 is TGCGCCAGCACCCCCCCGGGACAGATAAATCCAGCTATGAACACTGAAGCTTTCTTT. It specifies CASTPPGQINPAMNTEAFF.

J is TRBJ2-5 and V is TRBV7-2; no clear D gene. CDR1 and CDR2 (germline): SGHTA, FQGNSA. Trimming removed 2 bases from V and 7 bases from J, with 8 bases in between. The CDR3 has 12 residues. CDR3 residues: CASSLYTGTQYF. For the CDR3, the DNA is TGTGCCAGCAGCTTATATACTGGGACCCAGTACTTC. Drawing the rest from reference TRBV7-2 and TRBJ2-5, the complete variable domain is GAGVSQSPSNKVTEKGKDVELRCDPISGHTALYWYRQSLGQGLEFLIYFQGNSAPDKSGLPSDRFSAERTGGSVSTLTIQRTQQEDSAVYLCASSLYTGTQYFGPGTRLLVL.